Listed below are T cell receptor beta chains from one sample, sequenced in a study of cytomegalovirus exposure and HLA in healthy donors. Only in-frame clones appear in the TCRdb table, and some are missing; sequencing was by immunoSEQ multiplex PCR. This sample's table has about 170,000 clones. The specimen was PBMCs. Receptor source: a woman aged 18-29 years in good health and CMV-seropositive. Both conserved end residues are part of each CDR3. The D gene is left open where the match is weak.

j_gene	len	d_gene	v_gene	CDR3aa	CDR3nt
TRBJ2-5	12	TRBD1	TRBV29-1	CSVAGGGETQYF	TGCAGCGTCGCAGGGGGCGGGGAGACCCAGTACTTC
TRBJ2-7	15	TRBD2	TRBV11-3	CASSLAGGSSYEQYF	TGTGCCAGCAGCTTAGCGGGCGGGAGCTCCTACGAGCAGTACTTC
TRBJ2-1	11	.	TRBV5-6	CASSFVNEQFF	TGTGCCAGCAGCTTCGTAAATGAGCAGTTCTTC
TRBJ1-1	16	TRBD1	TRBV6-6	CASWDRGLVERTEAFF	TGTGCCAGCTGGGACAGGGGGTTGGTGGAACGGACTGAAGCTTTCTTT
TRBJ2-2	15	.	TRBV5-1	CASSFLGGRTGELFF	TGCGCCAGCAGCTTTCTAGGAGGAAGAACCGGGGAGCTGTTTTTT
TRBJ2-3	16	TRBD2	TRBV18	CASSRLAGARTDTQYF	TGTGCCAGCTCACGACTAGCGGGAGCCCGCACAGATACGCAGTATTTT
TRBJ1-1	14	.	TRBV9	CASSVVGGDTEAFF	TGTGCCAGCAGCGTAGTCGGGGGGGACACTGAAGCTTTCTTT
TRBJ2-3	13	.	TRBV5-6	CASSLQGRDTQYF	TGTGCCAGCAGCTTGCAGGGGCGAGATACGCAGTATTTT
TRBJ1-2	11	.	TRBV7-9	CASSKTGTYTF	TGTGCCAGCAGCAAAACAGGGACCTACACCTTC
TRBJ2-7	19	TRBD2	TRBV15	CATSRDPTIGTSVAYEQYF	TGTGCCACCAGCAGAGACCCCACAATCGGGACTAGCGTAGCCTACGAGCAGTACTTC
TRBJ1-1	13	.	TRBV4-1	CASREGPETEAFF	TGCGCCAGCAGGGAGGGGCCGGAGACTGAAGCTTTCTTT
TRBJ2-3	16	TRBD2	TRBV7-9	CASSPKRGDSTDTQYF	TGTGCCAGCAGCCCGAAGCGGGGGGATAGCACAGATACGCAGTATTTT
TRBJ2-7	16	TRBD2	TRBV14	CASSKNTGTRISEQYF	TGTGCCAGCAGCAAAAACACCGGGACTAGGATCAGCGAGCAGTACTTC
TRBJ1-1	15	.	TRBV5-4	CASSFLGGGNTEAFF	TGTGCCAGCAGCTTTCTCGGGGGTGGGAACACTGAAGCTTTCTTT
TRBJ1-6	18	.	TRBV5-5	CASSLVGRGLTSNSPLHF	TGTGCCAGCAGCTTGGTTGGGAGGGGCCTGACTAGTAATTCACCCCTCCACTTT
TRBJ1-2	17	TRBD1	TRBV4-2	CASSLHLPGQGAGGYTF	TGTGCCAGCAGCCTCCACCTTCCGGGACAGGGGGCTGGCGGCTACACCTTC
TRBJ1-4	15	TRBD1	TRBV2	CASSEGTGVNEKLFF	TGTGCCAGCAGTGAAGGGACAGGGGTAAATGAAAAACTGTTTTTT
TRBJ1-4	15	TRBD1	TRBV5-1	CASSVRQGADEKLFF	TGCGCCAGCAGCGTTAGACAGGGGGCAGATGAAAAACTGTTTTTT